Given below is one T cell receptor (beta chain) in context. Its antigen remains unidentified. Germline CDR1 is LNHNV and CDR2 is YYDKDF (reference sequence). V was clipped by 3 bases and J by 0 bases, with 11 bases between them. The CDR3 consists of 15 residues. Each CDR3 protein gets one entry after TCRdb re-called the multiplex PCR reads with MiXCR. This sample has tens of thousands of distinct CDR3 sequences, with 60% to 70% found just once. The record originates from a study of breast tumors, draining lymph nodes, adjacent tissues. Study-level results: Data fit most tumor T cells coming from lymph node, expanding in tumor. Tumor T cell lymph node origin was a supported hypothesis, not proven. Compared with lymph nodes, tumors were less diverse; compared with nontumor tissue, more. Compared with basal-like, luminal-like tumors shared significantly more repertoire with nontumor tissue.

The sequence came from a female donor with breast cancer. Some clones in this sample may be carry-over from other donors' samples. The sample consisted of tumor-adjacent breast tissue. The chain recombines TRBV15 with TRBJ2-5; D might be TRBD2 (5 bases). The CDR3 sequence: CATSSRGLYQETQYF. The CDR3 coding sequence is TGTGCCACCAGCAGTCGGGGTTTGTACCAAGAGACCCAGTACTTC. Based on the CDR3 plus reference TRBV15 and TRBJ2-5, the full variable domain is DAMVIQNPRYQVTQFGKPVTLSCSQTLNHNVMYWYQQKSSQAPKLLFHYYDKDFNNEADTPDNFQSRRPNTSFCFLDIRSPGLGDTAMYLCATSSRGLYQETQYFGPGTRLLVL.